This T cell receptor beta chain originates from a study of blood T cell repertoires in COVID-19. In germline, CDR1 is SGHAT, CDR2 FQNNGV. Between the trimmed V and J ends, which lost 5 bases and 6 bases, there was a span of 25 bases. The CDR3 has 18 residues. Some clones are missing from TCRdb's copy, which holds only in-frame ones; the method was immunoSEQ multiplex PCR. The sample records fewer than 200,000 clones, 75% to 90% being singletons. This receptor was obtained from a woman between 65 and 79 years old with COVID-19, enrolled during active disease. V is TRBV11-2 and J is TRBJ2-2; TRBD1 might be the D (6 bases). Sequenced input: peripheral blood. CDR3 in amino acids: CASSANALEGGLPGELFF. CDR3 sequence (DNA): TGTGCCAGCAGCGCCAACGCCTTAGAAGGGGGTCTCCCCGGGGAGCTGTTTTTT.